This T cell receptor beta chain was observed in a study of type 1 and type 2 diabetes patients. About the research overall: Magnetic bead positive selection isolated CD4+ or CD8+ T cells from PBMCs. Sequencing for the whole study yielded 18,976,912 paired-end reads.

Genomic DNA was the PCR template. Multiplex PCR with 30 forward and 13 reverse primers amplified the TCR beta CDR3. TCRdb fed the multiplex PCR reads into MiXCR, producing one record per CDR3 protein. The sample has around 300,000 distinct CDR3 sequences; more than 40% are singletons. Notes on this clonotype: What it recognizes is unknown.

Whole-study results and caveats: Both CD4+ and CD8+ type 2 diabetes repertoires showed significantly higher diversity than type 1.

The receptor comes from a man in his late teens or twenties with type 2 diabetes. Material for sequencing was peripheral blood mononuclear cells (PBMCs).

Here the CDR3 DNA reads TGTGCCAGCAGTTGGGGACCGGACGAGCAGTACTTC. Its translation is CASSWGPDEQYF. The chain carries TRBV7-9 and TRBJ2-7; tentatively, D is TRBD1 or TRBD2 (5 bases each). The CDR3 is made up of 12 amino acids. Germline-derived CDR1 and CDR2 are SEHNR and FQNEAQ (reference sequence). Trimming took off 6 bases at V and 5 bases at J, with 11 bases between the two ends.